What follows are 20 T cell receptor beta chains derived from one specimen sequenced in a study of cytomegalovirus exposure and HLA in healthy donors. The PCR was carried out with 60 Vbeta primers and 13 Jbeta primers. The assay was immunoSEQ multiplex PCR, and TCRdb's table has in-frame clones only and misses some. This table holds 70,000 or so clones. Sequencing was done on a sample of PBMCs. The receptors shown here come from a boy younger than 18 in good health and CMV-seronegative.

This chain links TRBV19 with TRBJ1-1; 7 bases align to TRBD1. This CDR3 spans 16 amino acids. Germline CDR1 is LNHDA and CDR2 is SQIVND (reference sequence). V was clipped by 1 base and J by 3 bases; unmatched bases: 8. CDR3 DNA sequence: TGTGCCAGTAGTATAGGAGGGGGACAGTTGGACACTGAAGCTTTCTTT. The encoded protein is CASSIGGGQLDTEAFF.

The chain recombines TRBV29-1 with TRBJ1-2; 10 positions match TRBD1. Trimming removed 1 base from V and 8 bases from J; junction bases left unmatched: 4. Germline CDR1 and CDR2: SQVTM and ANQGSEA. The CDR3 is 13 residues long. The CDR3 region has the DNA TGCAGCGTTGAAGTAGGACAGGGGGGAGGCTACACCTTC. It specifies CSVEVGQGGGYTF.

The chain is built from TRBV11-2 and TRBJ2-3, with TRBD2 matching 15 bases. Germline-derived CDR1 and CDR2 are SGHAT and FQNNGV. This CDR3 spans 18 amino acids. V lost 5 bases, J lost 7 bases, and 13 bases stayed unmatched. CDR3 DNA: TGTGCCAGCAGCCGATCCACGCCGGGACTAGCGGGAGGAAATACGCAGTATTTT. This encodes CASSRSTPGLAGGNTQYF.

J is TRBJ2-7 and V is TRBV2, with D maybe TRBD1 (6 bases). V dropped 6 bases and J dropped 0 bases, with 12 bases sitting between them. The germline gives CDR1 SNHLY, CDR2 FYNNEI. The CDR3 covers 14 residues. The CDR3: CASRPRDTSYEQYF. CDR3 in DNA: TGTGCCAGCAGGCCTCGGGACACCTCCTACGAGCAGTACTTC. Full variable domain (remainder filled in from reference TRBV2 and TRBJ2-7): EPEVTQTPSHQVTQMGQEVILRCVPISNHLYFYWYRQILGQKVEFLVSFYNNEISEKSEIFDDQFSVERPDGSNFTLKIRSTKLEDSAMYFCASRPRDTSYEQYFGPGTRLTVT.

The chain uses TRBV5-1 and TRBJ2-5; TRBD2 matches 9 bases. J gave up 2 bases and V 4 bases, and 21 bases lay outside the gene matches. The germline gives CDR1 SGHRS, CDR2 YFSETQ. CDR3 length equals 20 residues. CDR3 region: CASSRIPGTSLPGGQETQYF. CDR3 nucleotides: TGCGCCAGCAGCCGGATTCCCGGGACTAGCCTCCCGGGGGGTCAAGAGACCCAGTACTTC.

This rearrangement joins TRBV5-4 to TRBJ1-1, with 9 positions matching TRBD1. The CDR3 consists of 17 residues. The J segment lost 2 bases and the V segment lost 9 bases, leaving 17 bases of the junction unmatched. Looked up from germline, CDR1 is SGHNT and CDR2 is YYREEE (reference sequence). The CDR3 DNA reads TGTGCCACCACCGAAGGACAGGGGCGAATCACTAACACTGAAGCTTTCTTT. Protein product: CATTEGQGRITNTEAFF.

V is TRBV15 and J is TRBJ2-2; 7 bases match TRBD1. Per the germline V gene, CDR1 is LNHNV and CDR2 is YYDKDF (reference sequence). This CDR3 comprises 15 residues. Trimming removed 3 bases from V and 5 bases from J; junction bases left unmatched: 6. CDR3 sequence reads: CATSRELQGTGELFF. CDR3 bases: TGTGCCACCAGCAGGGAACTACAGGGGACCGGGGAGCTGTTTTTT.

The CDR3 loop is CASSSTVNTEAFF. The DNA for the CDR3 is TGTGCCAGTAGTTCCACGGTCAACACTGAAGCTTTCTTT. V and J are TRBV19 and TRBJ1-1; no definite D call. This CDR3 has 13 residues. V was pared by 5 bases and J by 2 bases, with 9 bases between. Germline V gene data show CDR1 as LNHDA and CDR2 as SQIVND (reference sequence).

The chain couples TRBV20-1 to TRBJ1-2; unclear D gene. This CDR3 is 11 amino acids long. Germline CDR1 and CDR2: DFQATT and SNEGSKA (reference sequence). The germline V and J ends were trimmed by 3 bases and 4 bases, with 6 bases remaining between them. CDR3 region: CSARTIYGYTF. The CDR3 coding sequence is TGCAGTGCTAGGACAATCTATGGCTACACCTTC.

The V and J genes are TRBV27 and TRBJ2-7; no reliable D call. CDR3 length: 14 residues. Germline V lookup: CDR1 MNHEY, CDR2 SMNVEV (reference sequence). Trimming pared 0 bases from V and 3 bases from J, leaving 9 bases between. This chain's CDR3 is CASSLSSGIYEQYF. CDR3 DNA: TGTGCCAGCAGTTTATCGTCAGGAATCTACGAGCAGTACTTC.

The CDR3 DNA sequence: TGTGCCTGGAGTGCTACGACAGGGAACACTGAAGCTTTCTTT. The encoded protein is CAWSATTGNTEAFF. V usage is TRBV30 and J usage is TRBJ1-1; D is perhaps TRBD1 (6 bases). The ends were cut back, 1 base at V and 1 base at J, with 10 bases in the middle. The CDR3 length is 14 residues. Germline V gene sequence: CDR1 GTSNPN, CDR2 SVGIG (reference sequence). The entire variable domain, with the rest obtained from reference TRBV30 and TRBJ1-1, is as follows: SQTIHQWPATLVQPVGSPLSLECTVEGTSNPNLYWYRQAAGRGLQLLFYSVGIGQISSEVPQNLSASRPQDRQFILSSKKLLLSDSGFYLCAWSATTGNTEAFFGQGTRLTVV.

The chain uses TRBV6-6 and TRBJ2-7; a possible D gene is TRBD1 (6 bases). CDR3 length: 15 residues. Trimming took off 2 bases at V and 2 bases at J, with 13 bases between the two ends. Germline V gene sequence: CDR1 MNHNY, CDR2 SVGAGI (reference sequence). DNA for the CDR3: TGTGCCAGCAGTTACGCTACAGGGCATGCCTACGAGCAGTACTTC. Translating gives CASSYATGHAYEQYF.

The chain is built from TRBV9 and TRBJ2-7, with D maybe TRBD1 (5 bases). CDR3 length: 12 amino acids. V was clipped by 4 bases and J by 4 bases, with 9 bases between them. CDR1 is SGDLS, CDR2 YYNGEE, per germline. The CDR3 coding sequence is TGTGCCAGCAGCTATACAGGTTACGAGCAGTACTTC. Encoded protein: CASSYTGYEQYF.

V is TRBV29-1 and J is TRBJ1-2; a weak D match, TRBD1 (6 bases). Looked up from germline, CDR1 is SQVTM and CDR2 is ANQGSEA. The V and J ends lost 5 bases and 4 bases respectively, with 11 bases between them. The CDR3 sequence is 12 residues long. DNA of the CDR3: TGCAGCGTTTCCGACAGGAGCTATGGCTACACCTTC. Residues: CSVSDRSYGYTF.

The gene calls are TRBV5-1 and TRBJ2-1; 7 nucleotides align to TRBD2. The CDR3 consists of 15 residues. The ends lost 4 bases at V and 6 bases at J; junction bases unmatched: 10. CDR1 is SGHRS and CDR2 is YFSETQ in the germline V gene. CDR3 amino acids: CASSDLAAFSNEQFF. In DNA form, the CDR3 reads TGCGCCAGCAGCGATCTAGCGGCGTTTTCCAATGAGCAGTTCTTC.

The rearrangement uses TRBV4-1 and TRBJ2-5, with 9 positions matching TRBD1. Unmatched junction bases numbered 13, after V lost 3 bases and J lost 5 bases. Germline V CDR1 and CDR2: MGHRA, YSYEKL. This CDR3 contains 17 residues. This CDR3 reads CASSHGRRDRVAETQYF. In DNA, the CDR3 is TGCGCCAGCAGCCATGGGCGGCGGGACAGGGTAGCGGAGACCCAGTACTTC.

The J gene is TRBJ1-2, the V gene TRBV30; no firm D call. CDR1 GTSNPN and CDR2 SVGIG come from the germline V gene (reference sequence). The V end lost 2 bases, the J end lost 5 bases, and 12 bases lay between the germline ends. The CDR3 extends over 13 amino acids. CDR3 sequence reads: CAWSMRREYGYTF. CDR3 sequence (DNA): TGTGCCTGGAGTATGCGGCGGGAGTATGGCTACACCTTC.

The chain has TRBV4-2 and TRBJ2-7; 8 bases line up with TRBD2. The germline CDR1 and CDR2 sequences are LGHNA and YNFKEQ. The CDR3 loop spans 16 amino acids. The V and J ends lost 1 base and 3 bases, in that order; junction bases with no gene match: 8. CDR3 sequence: CASSQVTGTSGYEQYF. As DNA, the CDR3 is TGTGCCAGCAGCCAAGTAACCGGCACTAGCGGCTACGAGCAGTACTTC.

V usage is TRBV19 and J usage is TRBJ1-1, with TRBD1 as a possible D gene (5 bases). Germline V lookup: CDR1 LNHDA, CDR2 SQIVND (reference sequence). The CDR3 is made up of 13 amino acids. V lost 3 bases and J 1 base, leaving 6 bases between the germline ends. The chain's CDR3 is CASSMGGNTEAFF. In DNA, the CDR3 is TGTGCCAGTAGTATGGGGGGGAACACTGAAGCTTTCTTT.

This chain uses TRBV2 with TRBJ2-5; 10 positions match TRBD1. The germline CDR1 and CDR2 sequences are SNHLY and FYNNEI. The CDR3 loop spans 15 amino acids. The J segment lost 2 bases and the V segment lost 5 bases, leaving 5 bases of the junction unmatched. The CDR3 nucleotides read TGTGCCAGCAGTAAAGACAGGGGGCTTCAAGAGACCCAGTACTTC. Translating gives CASSKDRGLQETQYF.